The 26 T cell receptor beta chains given below trace back to one sample, sequenced in a study of blood T cell repertoires in COVID-19. TCRdb's copy holds only in-frame clones and misses some; the assay was immunoSEQ multiplex PCR. The sample yields approximately 210,000 clones, 81% seen once. What was sequenced was PBMCs or T cells enriched from blood (not recorded which). Every receptor here comes from a woman aged 45-65 years with acute COVID-19.

The chain joins TRBV28 to TRBJ1-1, with D perhaps matching TRBD1 (6 bases). Germline V gives CDR1 MDHEN, CDR2 SYDVKM. The CDR3 has 14 residues. Trimming cost V 2 bases and J 5 bases, with 12 bases left between them. The CDR3 reads CASSLTRGGTEAFF. CDR3 coding DNA: TGTGCCAGCAGTTTAACCAGGGGTGGGACTGAAGCTTTCTTT.

This sequence joins TRBV24-1 and TRBJ1-2; D is perhaps TRBD1 (6 bases). CDR1 KGHDR and CDR2 SFDVKD come from the germline V gene. This CDR3 contains 14 residues. V lost 1 base, J lost 6 bases, and 11 bases lay in between. The CDR3, as DNA: TGTGCCACCAGTGATTTTGACAGGAAAGATGGCTACACCTTC. This encodes CATSDFDRKDGYTF.

This chain joins TRBV7-2 and TRBJ1-1, with 9 bases aligning to TRBD1. The junction had 0 bases not matched to a gene; V was cut back by 3 bases and J by 1 base. CDR3 size: 14 residues. The germline V gene encodes CDR1 SGHTA and CDR2 FQGNSA. CDR3 DNA: TGTGCCAGCAGCTTGACAGGGGGGAACACTGAAGCTTTCTTT. It specifies CASSLTGGNTEAFF.

V usage is TRBV12-3 or TRBV12-4 and J usage is TRBJ1-2; D is unclear. This CDR3 is 13 amino acids long. V was shortened by 4 bases and J by 6 bases, with 12 bases between the two germline ends. In nucleotides, the CDR3 is TGTGCCAGCAGTTCTTCAGGAAAGGATGGCTACACCTTC. Translating it yields CASSSSGKDGYTF.

This clone was counted only a few times. The chain couples TRBV5-1 to TRBJ1-1, with 9 nucleotides matching TRBD1. V dropped 4 bases and J dropped 7; count of bases not matched to a gene: 8. The CDR3 loop spans 14 amino acids. Germline V gene lookup returns CDR1 SGHRS and CDR2 YFSETQ. The CDR3 DNA reads as TGCGCCAGCAGCAACGGACAGGGGTTAGGTGAAGCTTTCTTT. Protein sequence: CASSNGQGLGEAFF.

V is TRBV7-2 and J is TRBJ2-3, with TRBD1 matching over 9 bases. Unmatched junction bases numbered 9, after V lost 5 bases and J lost 0 bases. Germline values: CDR1 SGHTA, CDR2 FQGNSA. The CDR3 loop spans 17 amino acids. CDR3 protein: CASSPKVGTGSTDTQYF. CDR3 coding DNA: TGTGCCAGCAGCCCGAAGGTAGGGACAGGGAGCACAGATACGCAGTATTTT.

This chain links TRBV27 with TRBJ2-1; 7 bases are shared with TRBD2. The length of the CDR3 is 14 residues. CDR1 is MNHEY and CDR2 is SMNVEV in the germline V gene (reference sequence). V trimming: 5 bases; J trimming: 3 bases; junction bases outside the gene matches: 4. CDR3 in DNA: TGTGCCAGCAGTAGCGGGACGTTCTACAATGAGCAGTTCTTC. This translates into CASSSGTFYNEQFF.

V and J are TRBV10-3 and TRBJ2-7, with 10 positions matching TRBD1. Germline CDR1 and CDR2: ENHRY and SYGVKD. The junction had 3 bases not matched to a gene; V was cut back by 2 bases and J by 2 bases. The CDR3 has 15 residues. The DNA of the CDR3 is TGTGCCATCAGTGAGGACAGGGGGCTTACCTACGAGCAGTACTTC. Amino acid sequence: CAISEDRGLTYEQYF.

The rearrangement joins TRBV6-5 to TRBJ1-2; TRBD1 agrees at 7 bases. Trimming took 5 bases from V and 3 from J; bases not matched to a gene: 6. The CDR3 length is 14 residues. Germline V CDR1 and CDR2: MNHEY, SVGAGI. CDR3 bases: TGTGCCAGCAGTCCCTCGACAGGGCACTATGGCTACACCTTC. It is translated as CASSPSTGHYGYTF.

The chain has TRBV7-2 and TRBJ2-7; tentatively, D is TRBD1 (5 bases). The CDR3 covers 17 residues. Trimming left V 1 base short and J 1 base short, with 17 bases between. CDR1 and CDR2 (germline): SGHTA, FQGNSA. This CDR3 is CASSLGWGNYDSYEQYF. In nucleotides, the CDR3 is TGTGCCAGCAGCTTAGGATGGGGCAACTACGATTCCTACGAGCAGTACTTC.

V is TRBV28 and J is TRBJ2-3; no firm D call. Germline-derived CDR1 and CDR2 are MDHEN and SYDVKM. Deletions cut 7 bases from V and 0 bases from J, with 5 bases between. CDR3 length: 12 residues. The CDR3 sequence: CASTVSTDTQYF. The CDR3 bases are TGTGCCAGCACGGTTAGCACAGATACGCAGTATTTT.

V gene TRBV30 combines with J gene TRBJ2-1, with a weak D call TRBD1 (5 bases). Deletions cut 7 bases from V and 1 base from J, with 11 bases between. CDR3 length: 13 residues. Germline assignment: CDR1 GTSNPN and CDR2 SVGIG (reference sequence). Here the CDR3 DNA reads TGTGCCTTGCAGGGATATTCCTACAATGAGCAGTTCTTC. Translated, it gives CALQGYSYNEQFF. The whole variable domain, remainder taken from reference TRBV30 and TRBJ2-1, is SQTIHQWPATLVQPVGSPLSLECTVEGTSNPNLYWYRQAAGRGLQLLFYSVGIGQISSEVPQNLSASRPQDRQFILSSKKLLLSDSGFYLCALQGYSYNEQFFGPGTRLTVL.

This clone showed up just once. The chain employs TRBV18 and TRBJ1-1; D uncertain. The V gene's germline CDR1 is KGHSH and CDR2 LQKENI. The CDR3 is 16 residues long. Trimming shortened V by 4 bases and J by 3 bases, and 18 bases separated the two germline ends. The CDR3 reads CASSLLPQIGDTEAFF. The CDR3 DNA follows: TGTGCCAGCTCACTACTTCCCCAGATCGGGGACACTGAAGCTTTCTTT.

The V call is TRBV6-5, the J call TRBJ1-5, with D possibly being TRBD1 (5 bases). The germline V and J ends were trimmed by 6 bases and 7 bases, with 13 bases remaining between them. Germline V gene sequence: CDR1 MNHEY, CDR2 SVGAGI. CDR3 length: 13 residues. This CDR3 is CASSRGFQQPQHF. DNA of the CDR3: TGTGCCAGCAGCCGGGGGTTCCAACAGCCCCAGCATTTT.

The CDR3 DNA sequence: TGTGCGAGTCGCCATAGGGGCAACGTCAGGGTGAACACTGAAGCTTTCTTT. Protein product: CASRHRGNVRVNTEAFF. The genes are TRBV3-1 (or the pseudogene TRBV3-2) and TRBJ1-1, with D perhaps matching TRBD1 (5 bases). This CDR3 comprises 17 residues. The V gene's germline CDR1 is LGHDT and CDR2 YNNKEL (reference sequence).

This chain joins TRBV7-2 and TRBJ2-7, with D perhaps matching TRBD2 (5 bases). The CDR3 has 14 amino acids. The germline V gene encodes CDR1 SGHTA and CDR2 FQGNSA. The V end was cut by 5 bases, the J end by 2 bases, with 13 bases between. The CDR3, as DNA: TGTGCCAGCAGCATCGAGCGGCAGGCCTACGAGCAGTACTTC. Translated: CASSIERQAYEQYF.

This clone was detected a few times. This chain links TRBV4-2 with TRBJ2-7; 11 nucleotides align to TRBD2. J was trimmed by 1 base and V by 0 bases; bases with no gene match: 2. The CDR3 runs 16 residues. The germline V gene has CDR1 LGHNA and CDR2 YNFKEQ. CDR3 sequence (DNA): TGTGCCAGCAGCCAAGATAGCGGGAGGGCGTCCTACGAGCAGTACTTC. Protein: CASSQDSGRASYEQYF.

This sequence joins TRBV30 and TRBJ2-7, with no clear D. From germline, CDR1 is GTSNPN and CDR2 SVGIG (reference sequence). The germline V and J ends were trimmed by 0 bases and 4 bases, with 4 bases remaining between them. The CDR3 contains 11 residues. The CDR3 reads CAWSVAYEQYF. The DNA of the CDR3 is TGTGCCTGGAGTGTGGCATACGAGCAGTACTTC.

The V call is TRBV30, the J call TRBJ2-1; 8 bases fit TRBD2. Germline CDR1 is GTSNPN and CDR2 is SVGIG (reference sequence). Losses at the gene ends were 6 bases for V and 5 bases for J; bases not matched to a gene: 9. The CDR3 runs 14 residues. CDR3 DNA sequence: TGTGCCTGCAATAGCGGGGCCGTAAACAATGAGCAGTTCTTC. Amino acid sequence: CACNSGAVNNEQFF.

This chain connects TRBV5-1 to TRBJ2-2; D possibly corresponds to TRBD2 (6 bases). CDR1 is SGHRS and CDR2 is YFSETQ in the germline V gene. Trimming removed 3 bases from V and 4 bases from J, with 16 bases in between. CDR3 length: 16 amino acids. The CDR3 DNA reads as TGCGCCAGCAGCTCTCTGGGCGGGGCATCCACCGGGGAGCTGTTTTTT. It specifies CASSSLGGASTGELFF.

The chain links TRBV20-1 to TRBJ1-6; D uncertain. The CDR3 is 11 residues long. V was shortened by 1 base and J by 7 bases, with 2 bases between the two germline ends. CDR1 and CDR2 (germline): DFQATT, SNEGSKA (reference sequence). The CDR3 sequence: CSARANSPLHF. The CDR3 region has the DNA TGCAGTGCTAGAGCGAATTCACCCCTCCACTTT.

This chain links TRBV5-6 with TRBJ1-2; 8 nucleotides match TRBD1. The CDR3 loop spans 16 amino acids. V lost 4 bases, J lost 3 bases, and 11 bases stayed unmatched. Germline V gene lookup returns CDR1 SGHDT and CDR2 YYEEEE. The CDR3 region is CASSNGKQGVDYGYTF. Here the CDR3 DNA reads TGTGCCAGCAGCAACGGGAAACAGGGGGTTGACTATGGCTACACCTTC.

The chain joins TRBV11-2 to TRBJ1-2; TRBD1 aligns across 8 bases. The CDR3 runs to 13 residues. CDR1 is SGHAT, CDR2 FQNNGV, per germline. J gave up 5 bases and V 5 bases, and 4 bases lay outside the gene matches. The CDR3 loop is CASSRDRRYGYTF. CDR3 DNA: TGTGCCAGCAGCCGGGACAGGCGGTATGGCTACACCTTC.

The chain has TRBV4-1 and TRBJ2-1; 7 nucleotides agree with TRBD2. V lost 7 bases, J lost 10 bases, and 13 bases stayed unmatched. The CDR3 runs to 14 residues. Germline values: CDR1 MGHRA, CDR2 YSYEKL. The CDR3 sequence: CASTTGLADLEQFF. In DNA, the CDR3 is TGCGCCAGCACCACAGGCCTAGCGGATCTGGAGCAGTTCTTC.

V gene TRBV12-3 or TRBV12-4 combines with J gene TRBJ1-4; D possibly corresponds to TRBD1 (6 bases). V was cut by 10 bases and J by 4 bases, with 13 bases left in between. The CDR3 has 13 amino acids. This CDR3 is CATSGQNNEKLFF. Here the CDR3 DNA reads TGTGCCACCAGCGGACAGAATAATGAAAAACTGTTTTTT.

The chain links TRBV5-5 to TRBJ2-6; 7 bases map to TRBD1. V was pared by 4 bases and J by 5 bases, with 6 bases of the junction left unmatched. Per the germline V gene, CDR1 is SGHKS and CDR2 is YYEKEE (reference sequence). CDR3 length equals 15 residues. The CDR3 region has the DNA TGTGCCAGCAGCACCCAGACAGGGAGGGCCAACGTCCTGACTTTC. Amino acids: CASSTQTGRANVLTF. The complete variable domain, with remaining parts taken from reference TRBV5-5 and TRBJ2-6, reads DAGVTQSPTHLIKTRGQQVTLRCSPISGHKSVSWYQQVLGQGPQFIFQYYEKEERGRGNFPDRFSARQFPNYSSELNVNALLLGDSALYLCASSTQTGRANVLTFGAGSRLTVL.